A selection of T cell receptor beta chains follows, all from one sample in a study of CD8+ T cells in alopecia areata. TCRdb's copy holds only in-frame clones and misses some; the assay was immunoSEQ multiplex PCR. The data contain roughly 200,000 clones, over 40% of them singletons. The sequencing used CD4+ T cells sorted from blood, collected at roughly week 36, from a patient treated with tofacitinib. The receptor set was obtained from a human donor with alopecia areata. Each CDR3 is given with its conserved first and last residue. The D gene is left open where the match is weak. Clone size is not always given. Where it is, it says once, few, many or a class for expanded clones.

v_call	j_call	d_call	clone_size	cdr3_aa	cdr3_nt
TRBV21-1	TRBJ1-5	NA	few	CASNPGQVVQPQHF	TGTGCCAGCAATCCGGGACAGGTAGTTCAGCCCCAGCATTTT
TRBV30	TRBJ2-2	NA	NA	CAWTVRELFF	TGTGCCTGGACCGTGAGGGAGCTGTTTTTT
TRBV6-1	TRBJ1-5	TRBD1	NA	CASSFGQVTDQPQHF	TGTGCCAGCAGTTTCGGACAGGTTACCGATCAGCCCCAGCATTTT
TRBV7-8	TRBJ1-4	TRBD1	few	CASSLGQAGKLFF	TGTGCCAGCAGCCTGGGACAGGCGGGAAAACTGTTTTTT
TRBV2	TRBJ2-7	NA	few	CASGEEVYSYEQYF	TGTGCCAGCGGGGAGGAAGTTTACTCCTACGAGCAGTACTTC
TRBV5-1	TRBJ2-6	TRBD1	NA	CASQFLPGQSFGDGANVLTF	TGCGCCAGCCAATTTTTACCGGGACAGAGCTTTGGGGATGGGGCCAACGTCCTGACTTTC
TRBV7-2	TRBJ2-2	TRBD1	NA	CASSGLGQGVGELFF	TGTGCCAGCAGCGGACTGGGACAGGGGGTCGGGGAGCTGTTTTTT
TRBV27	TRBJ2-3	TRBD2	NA	CASSGELVVAGGRTDTQYF	TGTGCCAGCAGTGGGGAATTAGTAGTAGCGGGAGGGAGGACAGATACGCAGTATTTT
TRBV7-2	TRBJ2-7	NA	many	CASSLATYEQYF	TGTGCCAGCAGCTTAGCCACCTACGAGCAGTACTTC
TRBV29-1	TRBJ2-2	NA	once	CSATNLGRVRTGELFF	TGCAGCGCCACCAATCTGGGGCGGGTTAGAACCGGGGAGCTGTTTTTT
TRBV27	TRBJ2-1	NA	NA	CASSRRGLYNEQFF	TGTGCCAGCAGTCGGCGGGGCCTTTACAATGAGCAGTTCTTC
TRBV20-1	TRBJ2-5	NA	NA	CSAREQETQYF	TGCAGTGCTAGAGAACAAGAGACCCAGTACTTC
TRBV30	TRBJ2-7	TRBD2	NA	CAWSTASGRNEQYF	TGTGCCTGGAGTACGGCTAGCGGGAGGAACGAGCAGTACTTC
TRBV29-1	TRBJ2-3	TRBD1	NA	CSATTGGRDTQYF	TGCAGCGCCACAACAGGGGGCCGGGATACGCAGTATTTT
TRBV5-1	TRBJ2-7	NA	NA	CASSLATTLTYEQYF	TGCGCCAGCAGCTTGGCCACAACCTTGACCTACGAGCAGTACTTC
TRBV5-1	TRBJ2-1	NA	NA	CASSPSRVAYNEQFF	TGCGCCAGCAGCCCCTCCAGGGTCGCCTACAATGAGCAGTTCTTC
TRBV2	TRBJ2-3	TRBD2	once	CASRTSGTDTQYF	TGTGCCAGCAGGACTAGCGGGACAGATACGCAGTATTTT
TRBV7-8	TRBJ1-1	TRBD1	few	CASSSGRGTGQLF	TGTGCCAGCAGCTCCGGGAGGGGGACAGGGCAGCTCTTT